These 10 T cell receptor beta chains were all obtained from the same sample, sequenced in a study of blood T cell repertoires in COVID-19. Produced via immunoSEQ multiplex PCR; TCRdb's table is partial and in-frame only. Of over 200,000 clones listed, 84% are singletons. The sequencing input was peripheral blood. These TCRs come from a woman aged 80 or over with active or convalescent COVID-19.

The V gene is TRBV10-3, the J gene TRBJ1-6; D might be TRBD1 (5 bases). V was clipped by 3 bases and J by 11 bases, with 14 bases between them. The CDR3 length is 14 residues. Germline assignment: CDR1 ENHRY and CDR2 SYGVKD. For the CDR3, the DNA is TGTGCCATCAGTGAACGGGGGGAAGAGGCACCCCTCCACTTT. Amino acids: CAISERGEEAPLHF.

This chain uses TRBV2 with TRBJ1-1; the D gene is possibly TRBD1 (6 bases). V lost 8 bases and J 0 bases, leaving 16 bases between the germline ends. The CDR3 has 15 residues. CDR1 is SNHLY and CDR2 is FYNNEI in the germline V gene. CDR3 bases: TGTGCCAGCGCGCCTTCAGGGGTCTTGAACACTGAAGCTTTCTTT. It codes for CASAPSGVLNTEAFF.

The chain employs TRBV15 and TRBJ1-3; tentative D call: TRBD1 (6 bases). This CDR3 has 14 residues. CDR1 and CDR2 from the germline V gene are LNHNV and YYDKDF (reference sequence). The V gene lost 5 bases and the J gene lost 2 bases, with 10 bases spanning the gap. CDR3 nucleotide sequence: TGTGCCACCAGCTCCGACAGGACTGGAAACACCATATATTTT. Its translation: CATSSDRTGNTIYF.

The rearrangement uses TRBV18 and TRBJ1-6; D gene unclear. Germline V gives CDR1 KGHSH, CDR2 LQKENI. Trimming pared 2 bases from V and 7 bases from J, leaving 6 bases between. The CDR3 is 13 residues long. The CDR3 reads CASSPDGNSPLHF. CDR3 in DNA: TGTGCCAGCTCACCAGACGGGAATTCACCCCTCCACTTT.

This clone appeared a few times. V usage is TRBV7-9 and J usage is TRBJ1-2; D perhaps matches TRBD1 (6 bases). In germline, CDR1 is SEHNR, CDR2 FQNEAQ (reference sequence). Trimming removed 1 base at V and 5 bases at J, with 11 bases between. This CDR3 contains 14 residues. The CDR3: CASSLGQERYGYTF. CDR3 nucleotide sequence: TGTGCCAGCAGCTTAGGACAGGAGAGGTATGGCTACACCTTC.

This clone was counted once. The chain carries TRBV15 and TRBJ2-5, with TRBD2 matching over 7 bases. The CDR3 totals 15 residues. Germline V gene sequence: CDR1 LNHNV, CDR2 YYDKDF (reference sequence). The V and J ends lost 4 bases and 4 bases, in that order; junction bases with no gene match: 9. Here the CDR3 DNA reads TGTGCCACCAGCACCTCCTCAGGGAGGGGAGAGACCCAGTACTTC. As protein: CATSTSSGRGETQYF.

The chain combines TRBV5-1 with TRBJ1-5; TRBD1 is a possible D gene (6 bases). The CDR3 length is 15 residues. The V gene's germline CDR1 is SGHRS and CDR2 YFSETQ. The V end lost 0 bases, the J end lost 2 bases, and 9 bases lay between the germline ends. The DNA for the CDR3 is TGCGCCAGCAGCTTGGAGGGGGGGCGCAATCAGCCCCAGCATTTT. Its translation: CASSLEGGRNQPQHF.

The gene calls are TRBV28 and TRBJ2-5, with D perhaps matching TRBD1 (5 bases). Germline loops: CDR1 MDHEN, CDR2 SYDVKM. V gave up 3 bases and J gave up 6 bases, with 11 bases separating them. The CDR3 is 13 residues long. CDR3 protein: CASSLTDIKTQYF. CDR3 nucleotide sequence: TGTGCCAGCAGTTTGACGGACATTAAGACCCAGTACTTC.

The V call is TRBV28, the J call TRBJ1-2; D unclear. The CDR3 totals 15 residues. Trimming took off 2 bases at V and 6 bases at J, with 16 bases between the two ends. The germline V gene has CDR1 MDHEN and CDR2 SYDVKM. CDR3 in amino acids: CASSLSDRPGDGYTF. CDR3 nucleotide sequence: TGTGCCAGCAGTTTAAGCGACCGGCCCGGGGATGGCTACACCTTC.

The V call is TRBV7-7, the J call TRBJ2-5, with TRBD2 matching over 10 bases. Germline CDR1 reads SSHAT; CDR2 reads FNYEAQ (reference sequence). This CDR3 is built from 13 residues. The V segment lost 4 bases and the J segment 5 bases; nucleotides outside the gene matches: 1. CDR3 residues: CASSSGLAETQYF. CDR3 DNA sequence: TGTGCCAGCAGCTCGGGACTAGCGGAGACCCAGTACTTC.